One sample yielded the 20 T cell receptor beta chains listed below, sequenced in a study of T cells after yellow fever vaccination. TCRdb analysed the 5' RACE reads with MiXCR anew, one entry per CDR3 protein. The sample records some 110,000 distinct CDR3 sequences, 7.2% being singletons. The material sequenced was CD4+ T cells sorted from PBMCs, taken 35 to 50 days after the first yellow fever vaccination. The receptors shown here come from a man younger than 35 who received the YFV17D yellow fever vaccine.

This clonotype was picked up many times. The chain has TRBV7-2 and TRBJ2-1; 7 bases are shared with TRBD1. With V trimmed by 10 bases and J by 3 bases, 6 bases remained unmatched. The CDR3 sequence is 13 residues long. Looked up from germline, CDR1 is SGHTA and CDR2 is FQGNSA. The CDR3 nucleotides are TGTGCCACGACGAACAGGGGCTACAATGAGCAGTTCTTC. This codes for CATTNRGYNEQFF.

At least ten counts were recorded for this clonotype. The V call is TRBV5-5, the J call TRBJ2-1; the D gene is possibly TRBD1 (5 bases). Germline-derived CDR1 and CDR2 are SGHKS and YYEKEE (reference sequence). CDR3 length: 14 residues. Trimming removed 4 bases at V and 9 bases at J, with 17 bases between. DNA for the CDR3: TGTGCCAGCAGCCTGGGTGTAGGGGTGGGTGAGCAGTTCTTC. It encodes CASSLGVGVGEQFF.

This clonotype was seen many times. This chain links TRBV5-1 with TRBJ2-3; possible D gene TRBD1, 5 bases. V gave up 4 bases and J gave up 2 bases, with 17 bases separating them. The germline V gene has CDR1 SGHRS and CDR2 YFSETQ. CDR3 length: 16 residues. CDR3 coding DNA: TGCGCCAGCAGCCCCGGCGATGGGGCCCTCACAGATACGCAGTATTTT. This sequence encodes CASSPGDGALTDTQYF. The whole variable domain, remainder taken from reference TRBV5-1 and TRBJ2-3, is KAGVTQTPRYLIKTRGQQVTLSCSPISGHRSVSWYQQTPGQGLQFLFEYFSETQRNKGNFPGRFSGRQFSNSRSEMNVSTLELGDSALYLCASSPGDGALTDTQYFGPGTRLTVL.

The rearrangement links TRBV12-3 or TRBV12-4 to TRBJ1-2, with D unclear. V lost 1 base and J lost 8, with 8 bases in between. The CDR3 covers 12 residues. The CDR3 here is CASSLVFGGYTF. CDR3 in DNA: TGTGCCAGCAGTTTAGTCTTTGGGGGCTACACCTTC.

This clonotype came up many times. This chain connects TRBV20-1 to TRBJ2-7, with D perhaps TRBD2 (6 bases). This CDR3 spans 14 amino acids. Trimming cost V 2 bases and J 3 bases, with 14 bases left between them. Germline V lookup: CDR1 DFQATT, CDR2 SNEGSKA (reference sequence). The DNA for the CDR3 is TGCAGTGCTAGATACCCCGGGACTCTCTACGAGCAGTACTTC. Its translation: CSARYPGTLYEQYF.

The J gene is TRBJ2-1, the V gene TRBV7-2, with no clear D. Trimming stripped 1 base from V and 8 bases from J, with 15 bases between. CDR1 is SGHTA, CDR2 FQGNSA, per germline. The CDR3 runs to 15 residues. The CDR3 DNA sequence: TGTGCCAGCAGCTTAGATTTAGTACGAAGCTATGAGCAGTTCTTC. Protein sequence: CASSLDLVRSYEQFF.

This clonotype was observed many times. The chain recombines TRBV12-3 or TRBV12-4 with TRBJ2-3, with a weak D call TRBD2 (5 bases). V was clipped by 10 bases and J by 6 bases, with 14 bases between them. CDR3 length: 12 residues. The CDR3 spells CATRLARDTQYF. CDR3 DNA sequence: TGTGCCACCCGGCTAGCCCGGGATACGCAGTATTTT.

This clonotype has ten or more counts. The gene calls are TRBV5-1 and TRBJ1-1; no definite D call. Trimming removed 1 base at V and 6 bases at J, with 16 bases between. The CDR3 covers 15 residues. CDR1 is SGHRS and CDR2 is YFSETQ in the germline V gene. The CDR3 loop is CASSLSSRSHAEAFF. CDR3 DNA sequence: TGCGCCAGCAGCTTGAGCTCCAGGTCCCACGCTGAAGCTTTCTTT. Supplemented by reference TRBV5-1 and TRBJ1-1, the full variable domain reads KAGVTQTPRYLIKTRGQQVTLSCSPISGHRSVSWYQQTPGQGLQFLFEYFSETQRNKGNFPGRFSGRQFSNSRSEMNVSTLELGDSALYLCASSLSSRSHAEAFFGQGTRLTVV.

This clonotype was seen at least ten times. The chain carries TRBV4-1 and TRBJ1-6; D remains unclear. From germline, CDR1 is MGHRA and CDR2 YSYEKL. The CDR3 runs to 14 residues. V lost 1 base, J lost 6 bases, and 7 bases lay in between. The DNA of the CDR3 is TGCGCCAGCAGCCAAGTTGACGGTAATTCACCCCTCCACTTT. Protein: CASSQVDGNSPLHF.

This chain links TRBV4-3 with TRBJ1-1; D is possibly TRBD1 (6 bases). Trimming removed 5 bases from V and 8 bases from J, with 18 bases in between. The CDR3 length is 14 residues. Germline CDR1 reads LGHNA; CDR2 reads YSLEER. In nucleotides, the CDR3 is TGCGCCAGCAGCGCCCGAACGACAGGAGGGGAAGCTTTCTTT. Its translation is CASSARTTGGEAFF.

Details on this clonotype: A clone one base away is much larger, so this may be a read error. The V call is TRBV5-5, the J call TRBJ2-3; D is ambiguous. Germline CDR1 SGHKS, CDR2 YYEKEE (reference sequence). The ends were cut back, 4 bases at V and 5 bases at J, with 8 bases in the middle. CDR3 length: 12 residues. CDR3 protein: CASSQFIDTQYF. The CDR3 nucleotides read TGTGCCAGCAGCCAGTTCATAGATACGCAGTATTTT.

A remark on this clonotype: It may be a read error: a sequence one base away is much more abundant. The V call is TRBV6-1, the J call TRBJ2-7; D possibly corresponds to TRBD2 (6 bases). V was shortened by 7 bases and J by 0 bases, with 22 bases between the two germline ends. This CDR3 comprises 17 residues. The germline V gene has CDR1 MNHNS and CDR2 SASEGT. CDR3 sequence reads: CASTSLGQVGSSYEQYF. In DNA, the CDR3 is TGTGCCAGCACCTCCCTGGGGCAAGTCGGGAGCTCCTACGAGCAGTACTTC.

This clonotype was observed at least ten times. The V and J genes are TRBV6-2 or TRBV6-3 and TRBJ2-5; D unresolved. CDR3 length: 14 amino acids. Between the trimmed V and J ends, which lost 1 base and 5 bases, there was a span of 11 bases. Germline assignment: CDR1 MNHEY and CDR2 SVGEGT. Written as DNA, the CDR3 is TGTGCCAGCAGTTACTGGACCGCCTCTGAGACCCAGTACTTC. Protein sequence: CASSYWTASETQYF.

This clonotype came up many times. This chain links TRBV7-2 with TRBJ2-2; TRBD1 might be the D (6 bases). V was clipped by 2 bases and J by 8 bases, with 12 bases between them. The V gene's germline CDR1 is SGHTA and CDR2 FQGNSA. This CDR3 is 14 amino acids long. The CDR3 sequence is CASSLRGSGGELFF. The DNA of the CDR3 is TGTGCCAGCAGCTTAAGGGGGTCGGGGGGGGAGCTGTTTTTT.

This clonotype was recorded many times. The chain joins TRBV5-1 to TRBJ1-2; D is undetermined. Germline CDR1 and CDR2: SGHRS and YFSETQ. V was clipped by 6 bases and J by 4 bases, with 16 bases between them. There are 14 residues in the CDR3. The DNA of the CDR3 is TGCGCCAGCACCCCCGCGGGGTCGGCCTATGGCTACACCTTC. It encodes CASTPAGSAYGYTF.

The sample holds many counts of this clonotype. The genes are TRBV29-1 and TRBJ2-7; D uncertain. The germline gives CDR1 SQVTM, CDR2 ANQGSEA. CDR3 size: 11 residues. Deletions cut 6 bases from V and 3 bases from J, with 9 bases between. CDR3 in DNA: TGCAGCGTGGAGACACTCTACGAGCAGTACTTC. Amino acids: CSVETLYEQYF.

This clonotype has ten or more counts. The CDR3 sequence is CASSLSGGEAFF. DNA of the CDR3: TGTGCCAGCAGTTTAAGTGGAGGTGAAGCTTTCTTT. The chain links TRBV28 to TRBJ1-1; no firm D call. Germline V gives CDR1 MDHEN, CDR2 SYDVKM. V lost 2 bases to trimming and J lost 7 bases, with 8 bases between them. There are 12 residues in the CDR3.

This clonotype showed up many times. V gene TRBV5-1 combines with J gene TRBJ2-3; TRBD2 matches at 7 bases. The germline gives CDR1 SGHRS, CDR2 YFSETQ. After removal of 4 bases from V and 5 bases from J, the junction contained 10 bases not matched to a gene. The CDR3 sequence is 15 residues long. Here the CDR3 reads CASSPRDGGIDTQYF. Here the CDR3 DNA reads TGCGCCAGCAGCCCCCGGGACGGGGGGATAGATACGCAGTATTTT.

This clonotype was seen repeatedly, ten times or more. This chain connects TRBV6-1 to TRBJ2-7; D might be TRBD1 (5 bases). The ends were cut back, 10 bases at V and 6 bases at J, with 19 bases in the middle. The CDR3 has 13 residues. CDR1 MNHNS and CDR2 SASEGT come from the germline V gene. CDR3 residues: CAKTRGTTFEQYV. The CDR3 DNA is TGTGCCAAAACAAGGGGCACCACCTTCGAGCAGTACGTC.

This clonotype was observed many times. The rearrangement links TRBV12-3 or TRBV12-4 to TRBJ2-1; 13 bases fit TRBD2. The junction had 14 bases not matched to a gene; V was cut back by 6 bases and J by 6 bases. CDR3 length: 18 amino acids. CDR3 region: CASSELAGGPRAINEQFF. CDR3 nucleotide sequence: TGTGCCAGCAGCGAACTAGCGGGGGGGCCTCGTGCCATCAATGAGCAGTTCTTC.